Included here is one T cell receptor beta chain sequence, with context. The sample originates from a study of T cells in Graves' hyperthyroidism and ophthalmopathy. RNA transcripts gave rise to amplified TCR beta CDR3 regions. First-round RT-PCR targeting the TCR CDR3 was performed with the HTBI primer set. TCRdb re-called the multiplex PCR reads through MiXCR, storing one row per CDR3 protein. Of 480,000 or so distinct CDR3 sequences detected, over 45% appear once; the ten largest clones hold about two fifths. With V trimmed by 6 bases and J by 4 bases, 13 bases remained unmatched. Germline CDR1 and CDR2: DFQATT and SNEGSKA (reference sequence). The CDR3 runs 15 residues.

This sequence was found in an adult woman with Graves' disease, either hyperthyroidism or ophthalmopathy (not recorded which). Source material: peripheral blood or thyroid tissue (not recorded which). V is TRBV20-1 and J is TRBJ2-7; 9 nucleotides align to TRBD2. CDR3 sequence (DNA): TGCAGTGCCACACAAGGCGGGAGGGAGGGTTACGAGCAGTACTTC. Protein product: CSATQGGREGYEQYF.